The rows below give T cell receptor beta chains drawn from one sample of a study of cytomegalovirus exposure and HLA in healthy donors. Here immunoSEQ multiplex PCR was the method, and the copy in TCRdb shows in-frame clones only, minus some. The data contain approximately 70,000 clones, roughly 79% of them seen just once; the ten biggest clones take up 5.5% to 7%. Sequences were obtained from PBMCs. These receptors came from a middle-aged man in good health and CMV-seronegative. CDR3s include the opening cysteine and the closing phenylalanine or tryptophan. Fields, in order: V gene, CDR3 length, J gene, clone size, D gene, CDR3 DNA, CDR3 protein. D genes are given only for firm matches. The listing skips clone size in some rows; elsewhere it reads once, few, many or a size class.

TRBV28	12	TRBJ1-2	NA	NA	TGTGCCAGCAGCTCCAGGGTGGATGGCTACACCTTC	CASSSRVDGYTF
TRBV6-6	12	TRBJ1-2	NA	NA	TGTGCCGGACGACAGACCCCGGGCGGCTACACCTTC	CAGRQTPGGYTF
TRBV5-1	13	TRBJ2-2	NA	NA	TGCGCCAGCAGCGCAACATCCAACGGGGAGCTGTTTTTT	CASSATSNGELFF
TRBV9	14	TRBJ2-3	NA	TRBD2	TGTGCCAGCAGCGCGGGAGGAGCGCCAGATACGCAGTATTTT	CASSAGGAPDTQYF
TRBV18	13	TRBJ2-2	NA	NA	TGTGCCAGCTCACCAGGCGGAACCGGGGAGCTGTTTTTT	CASSPGGTGELFF
TRBV4-1	14	TRBJ2-7	NA	NA	TGCGCCAGCAGCCAAGGGCTAGAGAGCTACGAGCAGTACTTC	CASSQGLESYEQYF
TRBV6-1	12	TRBJ2-7	NA	NA	TGTGCCACCGAGCCCTTGTTCTACGAGCAGTACTTC	CATEPLFYEQYF
TRBV11-2	13	TRBJ2-2	few	NA	TGTGCCAGCAGCTTAGTTAGCACCGGGGAGCTGTTTTTT	CASSLVSTGELFF
TRBV27	13	TRBJ1-2	NA	TRBD1	TGTGCCAGCAGTTTTAGGACAGGGCTTGGCTACACCTTC	CASSFRTGLGYTF
TRBV25-1	13	TRBJ1-2	NA	NA	TGTGCCAGCAGAATGACAGGAGGCTATGGCTACACCTTC	CASRMTGGYGYTF
TRBV5-1	14	TRBJ1-4	NA	NA	TGCGCCAGCAGCTTGGCAGGGCTGGGCGAAAAACTGTTTTTT	CASSLAGLGEKLFF
TRBV7-6	12	TRBJ2-7	NA	NA	TGTGCCAACCCAGACAGGGAGGACGAGCAGTACTTC	CANPDREDEQYF
TRBV5-4	16	TRBJ2-5	NA	NA	TGTGCCAGCAGCTTTGACAGGACTCGTGGGGGAGAGACCCAGTACTTC	CASSFDRTRGGETQYF
TRBV7-3	16	TRBJ1-1	few	TRBD1	TGTGCCAGCAGCTACGGGACAGGGGGTTTGAACACTGAAGCTTTCTTT	CASSYGTGGLNTEAFF
TRBV28	16	TRBJ1-5	NA	NA	TGTGCCAGCAGTTTATCGCAGGGAGGGAGCAATCAGCCCCAGCATTTT	CASSLSQGGSNQPQHF
TRBV5-1	13	TRBJ1-2	NA	NA	TGCGCCAGCAGCTTGCCAGGGGAATATGGCTACACCTTC	CASSLPGEYGYTF
TRBV30	12	TRBJ1-1	NA	NA	TGTGCCTGGAAGACCGAGGGCACTGAAGCTTTCTTT	CAWKTEGTEAFF
TRBV4-3	13	TRBJ1-4	NA	NA	TGCGCCAGCAGCCAGAGTTTTGGGCACTTACTGTTTTTT	CASSQSFGHLLFF
TRBV19	12	TRBJ1-4	NA	NA	TGTGCCAGTAGTATACAACGGGAAAAACTGTTTTTT	CASSIQREKLFF
TRBV5-4	16	TRBJ2-7	NA	TRBD2	TGTGCCAGCAGCGGCCTTACTAGCGGCGCTTCCTACGAGCAGTACTTC	CASSGLTSGASYEQYF
TRBV6-1	14	TRBJ2-7	NA	NA	TGTGCCAGCCGTCGGACTGAGAGCTCCTACGAGCAGTACTTC	CASRRTESSYEQYF
TRBV28	14	TRBJ1-4	NA	TRBD1	TGTGCCACGGCTCCCGAGGGGACAGCTGAAAAACTGTTTTTT	CATAPEGTAEKLFF
TRBV11-2	14	TRBJ2-3	NA	NA	TGTGCCAGCAGCTTAGTTGGCCACACAGATACGCAGTATTTT	CASSLVGHTDTQYF
TRBV7-2	14	TRBJ1-1	NA	NA	TGTGCCAGCCGAGGCAATCGGAGAAACGCTGAAGCTTTCTTT	CASRGNRRNAEAFF
TRBV2	14	TRBJ2-3	NA	NA	TGTGCCAGCAGTCGGGAGCTAAGCACAGATACGCAGTATTTT	CASSRELSTDTQYF
TRBV12-5	15	TRBJ1-2	NA	NA	TGTGCTAGTGGTTCGTTTACCAGTGATAACTATGGCTACACCTTC	CASGSFTSDNYGYTF
TRBV7-6	13	TRBJ1-5	NA	NA	TGTGCCAGCAGCCTGCGGGGAGGACAGCCCCAGCATTTT	CASSLRGGQPQHF
TRBV7-8	15	TRBJ2-1	NA	TRBD2	TGTGCCAGCAGCTTAGGAACTAGCGGGAACAATGAGCAGTTCTTC	CASSLGTSGNNEQFF
TRBV30	16	TRBJ2-1	NA	TRBD2	TGTGCCTGGAGTGTACTGGGCGGGAGGTTCGAGAGTGAGCAGTTCTTC	CAWSVLGGRFESEQFF
TRBV27	15	TRBJ1-1	NA	NA	TGTGCCAGCAGTACACAGGGTCGAGGGAACACTGAAGCTTTCTTT	CASSTQGRGNTEAFF
TRBV30	14	TRBJ2-5	NA	TRBD2	TGTGCCTGGAGTGTACGTAGCGGGAGAGGGGAGCAGTACTTC	CAWSVRSGRGEQYF
TRBV29-1	11	TRBJ2-1	NA	NA	TGCAGCGTTGATTTGGGGGCTGAGCAGTTCTTC	CSVDLGAEQFF
TRBV2	15	TRBJ2-5	NA	NA	TGTGCCAGCAGTGAAGCGACCGCTGGGGGGGAGACCCAGTACTTC	CASSEATAGGETQYF
TRBV30	14	TRBJ2-5	NA	NA	TGTGCCTGGAGCGGTAGGGGCCCCCAAGAGACCCAGTACTTC	CAWSGRGPQETQYF
TRBV25-1	13	TRBJ1-1	NA	NA	TGTGCCAGCAGTGCACAAGAGGACAGCCAAGCTTTCTTT	CASSAQEDSQAFF
TRBV5-1	14	TRBJ2-5	NA	NA	TGCGCCAGCAGCTTTTCGACAGGACAAGAGACCCAGTACTTC	CASSFSTGQETQYF
TRBV5-4	16	TRBJ2-7	few	TRBD2	TGTGCCAGCAGCTTGGCAGGCGGGACTAGAGCCTACGAGCAGTACTTC	CASSLAGGTRAYEQYF
TRBV27	15	TRBJ1-1	NA	NA	TGTGCCAGCAGTTTATCGGGAGGGGTAGGCACTGAAGCTTTCTTT	CASSLSGGVGTEAFF
TRBV30	15	TRBJ1-5	NA	TRBD1	TGTGCCTGGAGTGTACCGACAGGGCCAAATCAGCCCCAGCATTTT	CAWSVPTGPNQPQHF
TRBV7-9	13	TRBJ1-2	NA	NA	TGTGCCAGCAGCTTAGTAGGGGTTGGAGGCTACACCTTC	CASSLVGVGGYTF
TRBV5-6	15	TRBJ1-5	NA	NA	TGTGCCAGCAGCTCCCGACAGGTTAGCAATCAGCCCCAGCATTTT	CASSSRQVSNQPQHF
TRBV7-2	14	TRBJ1-6	NA	NA	TGTGCCAGCAGCAGAACCCTCGGTAATTCACCCCTCCACTTT	CASSRTLGNSPLHF
TRBV2	13	TRBJ2-5	NA	NA	TGTGCCAGCAGGGGAACTAGTGGAGAGACCCAGTACTTC	CASRGTSGETQYF
TRBV2	11	TRBJ1-2	NA	NA	TGTGCCAGCAGCGTACAGAATGGCTACACCTTC	CASSVQNGYTF
TRBV7-6	13	TRBJ2-1	NA	NA	TGTGCCAGCAGCCCAAACAGGGCCAATGAGCAGTTCTTC	CASSPNRANEQFF
TRBV4-2	15	TRBJ2-7	few	NA	TGTGCCAGCAGCCAACCCGGGAGAACACCCTACGAGCAGTACTTC	CASSQPGRTPYEQYF
TRBV27	15	TRBJ1-2	NA	TRBD1	TGTGCCAGCAGAGCCTCCGACAGGGGTAACTATGGCTACACCTTC	CASRASDRGNYGYTF
TRBV25-1	16	TRBJ1-2	NA	NA	TGTGCCAGCAGTGAATCCACTTTCACGAGGAACTATGGCTACACCTTC	CASSESTFTRNYGYTF
TRBV6-5	14	TRBJ2-7	NA	NA	TGTGCCAGCAGTTACGGGACACTAGCCTACGAGCAGTACTTC	CASSYGTLAYEQYF
TRBV7-2	13	TRBJ2-5	NA	NA	TGTGCCAGCAGCTTAGGGAGGGTGGAGACCCAGTACTTC	CASSLGRVETQYF